This TCR beta chain derives from a study of blood T cell repertoires in COVID-19. TCRdb's table, derived via immunoSEQ multiplex PCR, lists solely in-frame clones and lacks some. The table lists under 450,000 clones, 70% to 90% of them singletons. Seattle enrolled patients during active infection and tracked them longitudinally. The CDR3 extends over 15 amino acids. The V end was cut by 2 bases, the J end by 0 bases, with 9 bases between. Germline assignment: CDR1 SGHRS and CDR2 YFSETQ. The clonotype comes from a woman between 45 and 60 years old with COVID-19, enrolled during active disease. What was sequenced was peripheral blood. The chain employs TRBV5-1 and TRBJ1-3, with D unclear. The chain's CDR3 is CASSLGQVSGNTIYF. In DNA, the CDR3 is TGCGCCAGCAGCTTAGGCCAGGTCTCTGGAAACACCATATATTTT.